The 19 T cell receptor beta chains presented below share a single source sample, sequenced in a study of control samples from healthy donors and cancer patients. This table comes from immunoSEQ multiplex PCR, and its TCRdb copy is limited to in-frame clones, with some not included. The sample contains fewer than 85,000 clones, 92% of which appear only once. The material sequenced was blood. The receptors originated from a woman aged 60-75 years in good health.

This clone was detected once. The chain recombines TRBV7-9 with TRBJ1-1, with 7 bases lining up with TRBD1. CDR3 length equals 12 residues. Germline V CDR1 and CDR2: SEHNR, FQNEAQ (reference sequence). The J segment lost 8 bases and the V segment lost 5 bases, leaving 5 bases of the junction unmatched. The CDR3 sequence is CASSPVGQEAFF. In DNA, the CDR3 is TGTGCCAGCAGCCCAGTGGGACAGGAAGCTTTCTTT. Looking up the rest from reference TRBV7-9 and TRBJ1-1 gives the full variable domain: DTGVSQNPRHKITKRGQNVTFRCDPISEHNRLYWYRQTLGQGPEFLTYFQNEAQLEKSRLLSDRFSAERPKGSFSTLEIQRTEQGDSAMYLCASSPVGQEAFFGQGTRLTVV.

The chain employs TRBV5-6 and TRBJ2-3; weak D call: TRBD2 (5 bases). V was trimmed by 1 base and J by 0 bases, leaving 6 bases between them. This CDR3 has 14 residues. CDR1 and CDR2 from the germline V gene are SGHDT and YYEEEE. The CDR3 loop is CASSLRGSTDTQYF. The DNA for the CDR3 is TGTGCCAGCAGCTTGCGCGGGAGCACAGATACGCAGTATTTT.

The genes are TRBV28 and TRBJ2-7; 11 nucleotides match TRBD2. The germline V gene has CDR1 MDHEN and CDR2 SYDVKM. The CDR3 has 16 residues. The J segment lost 7 bases and the V segment lost 3 bases, leaving 11 bases of the junction unmatched. The CDR3 DNA sequence: TGTGCCAGCAGTTTCGATAGTAGCGGGAGGGATAGGGAGCAGTACTTC. It specifies CASSFDSSGRDREQYF. The full variable domain, rest sourced from reference TRBV28 and TRBJ2-7, is DVKVTQSSRYLVKRTGEKVFLECVQDMDHENMFWYRQDPGLGLRLIYFSYDVKMKEKGDIPEGYSVSREKKERFSLILESASTNQTSMYLCASSFDSSGRDREQYFGPGTRLTVT.

A single count supports this clone. The CDR3 nucleotides read TGTGCCAGCAGCACAACAGGGTTCTATGAGCAGTTCTTC. This translates into CASSTTGFYEQFF. J is TRBJ2-1 and V is TRBV11-3, with D maybe TRBD1 (6 bases). The CDR3 covers 13 residues. In germline, CDR1 is SGHNT, CDR2 YENEEA. Trimming took 5 bases from V and 8 from J, leaving 13 bases between them.

The V call is TRBV10-3, the J call TRBJ2-3; tentative D call: TRBD1 (6 bases). Germline loops: CDR1 ENHRY, CDR2 SYGVKD. The CDR3 covers 12 residues. Trimming took 7 bases from V and 6 from J, leaving 11 bases between them. The CDR3: CAINSQGDTQYF. The CDR3 nucleotides are TGTGCCATCAATTCTCAGGGGGATACGCAGTATTTT.

V usage is TRBV3-1 (or the pseudogene TRBV3-2) and J usage is TRBJ1-5; no firm D call. The V and J ends lost 0 bases and 5 bases respectively, with 11 bases between them. CDR1 is LGHDT and CDR2 is YNNKEL in the germline V gene (reference sequence). The CDR3 totals 15 residues. CDR3 region: CASSQDHFGHQPQHF. The CDR3 DNA reads TGTGCCAGCAGCCAAGACCACTTTGGTCATCAGCCCCAGCATTTT.

The chain recombines TRBV7-9 with TRBJ2-1; TRBD2 matches 7 bases. The length of the CDR3 is 16 residues. The V segment lost 2 bases and the J segment 5 bases; nucleotides outside the gene matches: 9. Germline V gives CDR1 SEHNR, CDR2 FQNEAQ (reference sequence). The CDR3 sequence: CASSLQSGLRNNEQFF. CDR3 sequence (DNA): TGTGCCAGCAGCTTACAGTCGGGACTACGGAACAATGAGCAGTTCTTC.

This sequence joins TRBV28 and TRBJ2-6; D unclear. CDR3 size: 15 residues. The ends were cut back, 7 bases at V and 0 bases at J, with 10 bases in the middle. Germline V CDR1 and CDR2: MDHEN, SYDVKM. CDR3 protein: CASNDGVSGANVLTF. CDR3 DNA: TGTGCCAGCAACGACGGAGTCTCTGGGGCCAACGTCCTGACTTTC.

This clone turned up a few times. The chain is built from TRBV10-3 and TRBJ1-2; weak D call: TRBD1 (5 bases). The V end was cut by 4 bases, the J end by 4 bases, with 7 bases between. Germline values: CDR1 ENHRY, CDR2 SYGVKD. The CDR3 extends over 12 amino acids. The CDR3 DNA is TGTGCCATCAGTGGTGACAGCTATGGCTACACCTTC. Its protein product is CAISGDSYGYTF.

V usage is TRBV5-1 and J usage is TRBJ2-7; 9 bases match TRBD1. The V and J ends lost 2 bases and 4 bases, in that order; junction bases with no gene match: 7. Germline values: CDR1 SGHRS, CDR2 YFSETQ. The CDR3 runs to 15 residues. This chain's CDR3 is CASSFLQGARYEQYF. The CDR3 coding sequence is TGCGCCAGCAGCTTCCTACAGGGGGCGAGATACGAGCAGTACTTC.

The chain couples TRBV5-4 to TRBJ2-6; perhaps TRBD2 as D (6 bases). The CDR3 consists of 17 residues. Trimming took 0 bases from V and 0 from J, leaving 10 bases between them. CDR1 is SGHNT and CDR2 is YYREEE in the germline V gene (reference sequence). CDR3 bases: TGTGCCAGCAGCTTGGAGACTAGTTCCTCTGGGGCCAACGTCCTGACTTTC. This codes for CASSLETSSSGANVLTF.

The chain couples TRBV27 to TRBJ2-7; TRBD1 matches 10 bases. Trimming removed 7 bases from V and 4 bases from J; junction bases left unmatched: 10. Germline V gives CDR1 MNHEY, CDR2 SMNVEV (reference sequence). The length of the CDR3 is 15 residues. CDR3 coding DNA: TGTGCCAGCAAAAGGGGGACAGGGGAAAAGTACGAGCAGTACTTC. It translates to CASKRGTGEKYEQYF.

V is TRBV28 and J is TRBJ2-7; D perhaps matches TRBD2 (6 bases). Germline loops: CDR1 MDHEN, CDR2 SYDVKM. The CDR3 sequence is 14 residues long. V lost 5 bases and J lost 2, with 13 bases in between. The CDR3 DNA follows: TGTGCCAGCAGTAGAGGCGGGAAGACCTACGAGCAGTACTTC. Translation: CASSRGGKTYEQYF.

The chain links TRBV28 to TRBJ1-5, with D possibly TRBD1 on 6 matching bases. CDR1 and CDR2 from the germline V gene are MDHEN and SYDVKM. The V end was cut by 2 bases, the J end by 4 bases, with 12 bases between. There are 15 residues in the CDR3. In nucleotides, the CDR3 is TGTGCCAGCAGTTTAATCGACAGGTCTAATCAGCCCCAGCATTTT. This gives the protein CASSLIDRSNQPQHF.

This chain joins TRBV19 and TRBJ1-5; TRBD1 is a possible D gene (6 bases). Trimming cost V 6 bases and J 4 bases, with 13 bases left between them. Germline CDR1 is LNHDA and CDR2 is SQIVND (reference sequence). CDR3 length equals 14 residues. The CDR3 region is CASSQDRINQPQHF. The DNA of the CDR3 is TGTGCCAGTAGCCAAGACAGGATAAATCAGCCCCAGCATTTT.

The CDR3 sequence: CASRRREITDTQYF. The CDR3 coding sequence is TGTGCCAGCAGGCGGCGGGAGATAACAGATACGCAGTATTTT. This chain links TRBV2 with TRBJ2-3; 7 bases match TRBD2. CDR3 size: 14 residues. Germline V gene sequence: CDR1 SNHLY, CDR2 FYNNEI. Losses at the gene ends were 6 bases for V and 3 bases for J; bases not matched to a gene: 6.

The chain uses TRBV7-3 and TRBJ2-2; TRBD2 aligns across 11 bases. The CDR3 is 17 residues long. V lost 5 bases, J lost 1 base, and 6 bases stayed unmatched. Germline CDR1 SGHTA, CDR2 FQGTGA. The CDR3 sequence: CASSPPGLAGNTGELFF. For the CDR3, the DNA is TGTGCCAGCAGCCCCCCCGGACTAGCGGGGAACACCGGGGAGCTGTTTTTT.

The chain combines TRBV28 with TRBJ1-5; TRBD1 matches at 8 bases. Germline V lookup: CDR1 MDHEN, CDR2 SYDVKM. V trimming: 6 bases; J trimming: 9 bases; junction bases outside the gene matches: 10. The length of the CDR3 is 14 residues. CDR3 protein: CASSSGTGLPPQHF. The CDR3 DNA follows: TGTGCCAGCAGCTCCGGGACAGGTCTTCCGCCCCAGCATTTT.

This sequence joins TRBV6-5 and TRBJ1-2; 8 bases are shared with TRBD1. Trimming cost V 6 bases and J 8 bases; bases outside gene matches: 11. From germline, CDR1 is MNHEY and CDR2 SVGAGI. This CDR3 comprises 14 residues. The CDR3 here is CASRGLDRVRGYTF. The DNA of the CDR3 is TGTGCCAGCAGGGGGCTGGACAGGGTACGAGGCTACACCTTC.